One sample yielded the 12 T cell receptor beta chains listed below, sequenced in a study of blood T cell repertoires in COVID-19 (dated by TCRdb to 2018 to 2020). The method behind the library was the immunoSEQ multiplex PCR assay. TCRdb took this table from immuneACCESS and kept in-frame rearrangements with V and J called. Such tables lack part of the clones; where checked against another copy, unresolved V genes explain under half of the gap, and the rest is unexplained. For this sample the table gives 430,000 or so clones, of which around nine tenths were detected only once. The ten largest account for approximately 1.8% of the sample. The sequencing input was PBMCs or T cells enriched from blood (not recorded which). The receptors shown here come from a woman between 40 and 50 years old who had recovered from COVID-19.

The chain couples TRBV4-3 to TRBJ1-2; 8 positions agree with TRBD1. V lost 2 bases, J lost 4 bases, and 6 bases stayed unmatched. The germline V gene has CDR1 LGHNA and CDR2 YSLEER. The CDR3 totals 15 residues. CDR3 protein: CASSQSRQGSYGYTF. The CDR3 DNA reads as TGCGCCAGCAGCCAATCCCGACAGGGGAGCTATGGCTACACCTTC.

J is TRBJ1-3 and V is TRBV27; no firm D call. Germline assignment: CDR1 MNHEY and CDR2 SMNVEV (reference sequence). The CDR3 sequence is 13 residues long. Trimming shortened V by 5 bases and J by 9 bases, and 14 bases separated the two germline ends. The CDR3 is CASSPLGRGTIYF. The DNA for the CDR3 is TGTGCCAGCAGTCCCCTCGGCCGGGGCACCATATATTTT.

The chain recombines TRBV29-1 with TRBJ1-2, with D possibly being TRBD1 (5 bases). Trimming removed 4 bases from V and 8 bases from J, with 17 bases in between. CDR1 and CDR2 (germline): SQVTM, ANQGSEA. The CDR3 contains 13 residues. CDR3 sequence (DNA): TGCAGCGTTGTGCCCCCACAGGCACGCGGCTACACCTTC. As protein: CSVVPPQARGYTF.

V usage is TRBV13 and J usage is TRBJ2-3, with 7 nucleotides matching TRBD2. CDR1 is PRHDT, CDR2 FYEKMQ, per germline (reference sequence). The CDR3 length is 14 residues. The junction had 4 bases not matched to a gene; V was cut back by 5 bases and J by 2 bases. The CDR3 DNA reads TGTGCCAGCAGCACTAGCGCAATCACAGATACGCAGTATTTT. The encoded protein is CASSTSAITDTQYF.

The rearrangement links TRBV7-2 to TRBJ1-5, with D perhaps matching TRBD1 (5 bases). This CDR3 spans 15 amino acids. The V gene lost 3 bases and the J gene lost 4 bases, with 13 bases spanning the gap. Germline CDR1 reads SGHTA; CDR2 reads FQGNSA. CDR3 DNA sequence: TGTGCCAGCAGCTTGGGAGGGGCTAGAAATCAGCCCCAGCATTTT. This encodes CASSLGGARNQPQHF.

The gene calls are TRBV7-9 and TRBJ1-6; 8 nucleotides match TRBD1. V was pared by 5 bases and J by 4 bases, with 7 bases of the junction left unmatched. There are 16 residues in the CDR3. The germline gives CDR1 SEHNR, CDR2 FQNEAQ (reference sequence). DNA for the CDR3: TGTGCCAGCAGCGAGGGACAGGCCGGGTATAATTCACCCCTCCACTTT. Protein sequence: CASSEGQAGYNSPLHF.

The V and J genes are TRBV12-3 or TRBV12-4 and TRBJ1-2; D unclear. V was shortened by 6 bases and J by 4 bases, with 9 bases between the two germline ends. This CDR3 is 12 amino acids long. Here the CDR3 reads CASSTGRYGYTF. The DNA of the CDR3 is TGTGCCAGCAGCACGGGTCGCTATGGCTACACCTTC.

The CDR3: CASSSAQGTEAFF. CDR3 DNA sequence: TGTGCCAGCAGCTCCGCACAGGGGACTGAAGCTTTCTTT. The chain links TRBV11-2 to TRBJ1-1, with TRBD1 identical over 7 bases. V was pared by 4 bases and J by 5 bases, with 4 bases of the junction left unmatched. This CDR3 has 13 residues. Germline V gene lookup returns CDR1 SGHAT and CDR2 FQNNGV.

The chain is built from TRBV15 and TRBJ2-2; the D gene is possibly TRBD1 (5 bases). Per germline, CDR1 LNHNV and CDR2 YYDKDF (reference sequence). The CDR3 has 12 amino acids. Trimming stripped 4 bases from V and 12 bases from J, with 12 bases between. CDR3 sequence reads: CATSTRMGQLFF. For the CDR3, the DNA is TGTGCCACCAGCACAAGAATGGGGCAGCTGTTTTTT. Variable domain in full (rest from reference TRBV15 and TRBJ2-2): DAMVIQNPRYQVTQFGKPVTLSCSQTLNHNVMYWYQQKSSQAPKLLFHYYDKDFNNEADTPDNFQSRRPNTSFCFLDIRSPGLGDTAMYLCATSTRMGQLFFGEGSRLTVL.

This chain joins TRBV5-8 and TRBJ2-7, with 7 bases aligning to TRBD1. The V segment lost 1 base and the J segment 3 bases; nucleotides outside the gene matches: 7. The CDR3 has 15 residues. Germline lookup yields CDR1 SGHTS and CDR2 YDEGEE. In nucleotides, the CDR3 is TGTGCCAGCAGCTTGAGGGGGCGACCCCTCTACGAGCAGTACTTC. It encodes CASSLRGRPLYEQYF.

A note on this clone: Other DNA sequences in the sample encode the same CDR3. V is TRBV5-1 and J is TRBJ1-6; D remains ambiguous. Germline CDR1 is SGHRS and CDR2 is YFSETQ. V lost 0 bases and J lost 0, with 4 bases in between. The CDR3 totals 15 residues. The DNA of the CDR3 is TGCGCCAGCAGCTTGGACAGCTCCTATAATTCACCCCTCCACTTT. Its translation is CASSLDSSYNSPLHF.

The chain has TRBV3-1 (or the pseudogene TRBV3-2) and TRBJ2-2, with a tentative D call TRBD1 (6 bases). The ends were cut back, 4 bases at V and 7 bases at J, with 16 bases in the middle. The CDR3 has 15 residues. Looked up from germline, CDR1 is LGHDT and CDR2 is YNNKEL (reference sequence). DNA of the CDR3: TGTGCCAGCAGCCCTCTGACAGGAGGTAACGGGGAGCTGTTTTTT. Its translation is CASSPLTGGNGELFF.